The rows below give T cell receptor beta chains drawn from one sample of a study of T cells in Graves' hyperthyroidism and ophthalmopathy. TCRdb re-derived calls from the multiplex PCR reads in MiXCR, one entry per CDR3 protein. The data hold 45,000 or so distinct CDR3 sequences, with roughly 49% observed a single time. The sample taken for sequencing was peripheral blood or thyroid tissue (not recorded which). The origin of the receptors is a woman aged 45-65 years with Graves' hyperthyroidism. Each CDR3 is given with its conserved first and last residue. Size tells how often a clone was seen (once, few, many) or the class of an expanded clone, and some rows leave it out.

V	size	CDR3
TRBV4-1	many	CASSWGVNTEAFF
TRBV20-1	-	CSANDRGYEQYF
TRBV19	many	CASSKGPPWSTEAFF
TRBV6-2/TRBV6-3	many	CASSLGAYGYTF
TRBV10-3	-	CAICSARNETQYF
TRBV9	-	CASSVSTGLGSPLHF
TRBV27	medium-sized	CASSLYKGTYGYTF
TRBV12-3/TRBV12-4	-	CASSLGRQRAFF
TRBV6-5	-	CASSYSGGDYGYTF
TRBV28	many	CASSVPGGTPLHF
TRBV29-1	-	CSVVGGPGELFF
TRBV4-2	many	CASSQEGRELDTQYF
TRBV7-6	many	CASSPGTALTNTEAFF
TRBV28	many	CASSLGNRAQETQYF
TRBV28	many	CASSGEGVEKLFF
TRBV9	many	CASSVDFGLADNTQYF
TRBV25-1	-	CASSAPGQGITGELFF
TRBV20-1	once	CSARGVLASPGAAYEQYF
TRBV29-1	-	CSFRLAGYEQYF
TRBV20-1	-	CSARSGRAKETQYF
TRBV28	few	CASSPLRNLNTEAFF
TRBV5-1	many	CASSFKGSGNTIYF
TRBV28	-	CASSSLAGMDYEQYF
TRBV15	-	CATSSTGSNQPQHF
TRBV29-1	-	CSAQRGDGYTF
TRBV5-1	-	CASKRTSEVGELFF
TRBV5-1	many	CASTTGTGTGDTQYF
TRBV7-9	-	CASSLAIRTGGEQYF
TRBV7-2	-	CASSQGVKAGDETQYF
TRBV2	-	CASKGTGSNQPQHF
TRBV20-1	many	CSARGGAGGQISTDTQYF
TRBV10-3	many	CAISEPGQGGADTQYF
TRBV29-1	-	CSVRGTENTEAFF
TRBV29-1	once	CSGTGGHPNYGYTF
TRBV29-1	-	CSVDRETNTEAFF
TRBV20-1	many	CSAGVTQYF
TRBV10-3	many	CAISEWQTNTGELFF
TRBV27	many	CASSYRTSDYEQYF
TRBV7-9	many	CASSQRHLNTQYF
TRBV20-1	-	CSASSLGQGYEQYF
TRBV7-9	-	CASSARDRVSYEQYF
TRBV20-1	medium-sized	CSARDLQEEQYF
TRBV2	-	CASKLGTGPSQPQHF
TRBV2	few	CASSPWELFF
TRBV28	-	CASTPVTGTQGYEQCF
TRBV20-1	few	CSATIAGDHEQYF
TRBV19	-	CASSISGSNLYEQYF
TRBV20-1	many	CSARGTSGTDTQYF
TRBV24-1	-	CATSDRNEELSF
TRBV7-2	once	CASSGTAEQYF
TRBV7-6	-	CASSFPPGQGETQYF
TRBV2	many	CASSPGLSGKLFF
TRBV6-1	many	CASSGQGGGRSNQPQHF
TRBV7-9	few	CASSWLGEETQYF
TRBV10-3	-	CATLDGTSGTNTGELFF
TRBV10-3	-	CAISRDRGVQETQHF
TRBV9	many	CASSVGDYYEQYF
TRBV5-6	many	CASSMTGVQETQYF
TRBV7-6	many	CASSLDQGAYEQYF